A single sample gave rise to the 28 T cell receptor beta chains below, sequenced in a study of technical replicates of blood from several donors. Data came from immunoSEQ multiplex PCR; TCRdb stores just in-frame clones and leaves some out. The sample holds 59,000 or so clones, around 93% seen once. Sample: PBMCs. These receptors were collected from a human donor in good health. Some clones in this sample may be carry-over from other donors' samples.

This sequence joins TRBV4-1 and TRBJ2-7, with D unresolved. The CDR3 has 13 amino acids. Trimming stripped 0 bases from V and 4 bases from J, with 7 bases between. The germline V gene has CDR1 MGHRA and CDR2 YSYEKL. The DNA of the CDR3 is TGCGCCAGCAGCCAAGATTCCCGGTACGAGCAGTACTTC. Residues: CASSQDSRYEQYF.

DNA for the CDR3: TGTGCCAGTAACCAGGGGGTTCAAGAGCTCCAGCATTTT. This gives the protein CASNQGVQELQHF. The V and J genes are TRBV19 and TRBJ1-5; TRBD1 matches 7 bases. The CDR3 sequence is 13 residues long. J lost 12 bases, V lost 7 bases, and 12 bases had no gene match. The V gene's germline CDR1 is LNHDA and CDR2 SQIVND (reference sequence).

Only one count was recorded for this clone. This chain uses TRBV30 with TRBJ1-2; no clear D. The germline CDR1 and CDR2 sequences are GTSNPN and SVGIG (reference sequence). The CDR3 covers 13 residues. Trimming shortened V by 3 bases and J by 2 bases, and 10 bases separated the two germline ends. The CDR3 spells CAWRRSVNYGYTF. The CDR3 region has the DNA TGTGCCTGGAGGCGCTCCGTGAACTATGGCTACACCTTC.

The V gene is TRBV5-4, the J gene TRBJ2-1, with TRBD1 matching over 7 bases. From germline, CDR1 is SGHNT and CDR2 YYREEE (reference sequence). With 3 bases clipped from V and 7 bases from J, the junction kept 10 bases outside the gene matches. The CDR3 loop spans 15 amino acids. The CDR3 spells CASSSQDRNWNEQFF. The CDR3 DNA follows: TGTGCCAGCAGCTCCCAGGACAGGAACTGGAATGAGCAGTTCTTC.

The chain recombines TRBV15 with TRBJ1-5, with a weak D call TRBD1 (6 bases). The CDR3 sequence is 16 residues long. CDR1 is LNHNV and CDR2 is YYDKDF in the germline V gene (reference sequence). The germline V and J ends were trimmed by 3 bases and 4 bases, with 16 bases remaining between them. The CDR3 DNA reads TGTGCCACCAGCAGTGGCAGGAGAGGGGGTAATCAGCCCCAGCATTTT. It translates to CATSSGRRGGNQPQHF. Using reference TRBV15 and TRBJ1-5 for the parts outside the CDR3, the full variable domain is DAMVIQNPRYQVTQFGKPVTLSCSQTLNHNVMYWYQQKSSQAPKLLFHYYDKDFNNEADTPDNFQSRRPNTSFCFLDIRSPGLGDTAMYLCATSSGRRGGNQPQHFGDGTRLSIL.

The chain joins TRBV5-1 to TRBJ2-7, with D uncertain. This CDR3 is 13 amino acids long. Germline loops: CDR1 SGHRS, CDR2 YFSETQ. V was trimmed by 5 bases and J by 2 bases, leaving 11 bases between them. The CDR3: CASSPDKPYEQYF. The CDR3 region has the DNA TGCGCCAGCAGTCCAGACAAGCCCTACGAGCAGTACTTC.

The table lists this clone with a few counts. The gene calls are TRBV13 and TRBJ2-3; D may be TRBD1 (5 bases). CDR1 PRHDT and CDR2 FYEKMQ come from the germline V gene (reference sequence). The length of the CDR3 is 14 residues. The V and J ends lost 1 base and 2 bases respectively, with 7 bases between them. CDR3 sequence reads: CASSLEGSTDTQYF. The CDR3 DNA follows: TGTGCCAGCAGCTTAGAGGGGTCCACAGATACGCAGTATTTT.

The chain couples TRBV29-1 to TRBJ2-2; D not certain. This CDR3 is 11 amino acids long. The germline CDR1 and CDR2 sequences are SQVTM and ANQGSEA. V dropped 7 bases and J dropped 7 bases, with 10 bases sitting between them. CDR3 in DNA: TGCAGCGCTACTATGGGCGGGGAGCTGTTTTTT. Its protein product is CSATMGGELFF.

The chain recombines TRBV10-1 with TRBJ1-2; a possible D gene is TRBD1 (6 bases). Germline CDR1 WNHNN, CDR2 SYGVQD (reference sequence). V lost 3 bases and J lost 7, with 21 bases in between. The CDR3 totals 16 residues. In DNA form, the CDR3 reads TGCGCCAGCAGTGATTGTTGGGGCAGGGGAGTTTGTGGCTACACCTTC. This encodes CASSDCWGRGVCGYTF.

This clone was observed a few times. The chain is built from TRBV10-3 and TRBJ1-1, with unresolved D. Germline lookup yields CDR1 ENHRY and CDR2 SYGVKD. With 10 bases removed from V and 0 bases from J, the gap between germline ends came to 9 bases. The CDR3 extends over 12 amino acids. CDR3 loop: CATAGMNTEAFF. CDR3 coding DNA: TGTGCCACCGCGGGGATGAACACTGAAGCTTTCTTT.

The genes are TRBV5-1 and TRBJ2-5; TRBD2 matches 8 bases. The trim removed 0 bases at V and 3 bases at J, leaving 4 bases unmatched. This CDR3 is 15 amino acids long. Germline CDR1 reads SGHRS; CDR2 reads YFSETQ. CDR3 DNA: TGCGCCAGCAGCTTGGCCCAGCGGGAGAAAGAGACCCAGTACTTC. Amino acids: CASSLAQREKETQYF. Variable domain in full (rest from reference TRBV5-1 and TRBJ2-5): KAGVTQTPRYLIKTRGQQVTLSCSPISGHRSVSWYQQTPGQGLQFLFEYFSETQRNKGNFPGRFSGRQFSNSRSEMNVSTLELGDSALYLCASSLAQREKETQYFGPGTRLLVL.

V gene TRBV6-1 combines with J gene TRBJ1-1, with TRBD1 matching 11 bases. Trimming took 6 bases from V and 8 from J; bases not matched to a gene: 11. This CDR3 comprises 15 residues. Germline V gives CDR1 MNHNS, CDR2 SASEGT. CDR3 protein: CASSPRTGGGKEAFF. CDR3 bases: TGTGCCAGCAGCCCACGGACAGGGGGCGGTAAAGAAGCTTTCTTT.

In DNA, the CDR3 is TGTGCCATCAGGCTTACTAACACCGGGGAGCTGTTTTTT. This translates into CAIRLTNTGELFF. The chain employs TRBV10-3 and TRBJ2-2; no reliable D call. Trimming took 6 bases from V and 2 from J, leaving 7 bases between them. Germline V gives CDR1 ENHRY, CDR2 SYGVKD. The CDR3 spans 13 residues.

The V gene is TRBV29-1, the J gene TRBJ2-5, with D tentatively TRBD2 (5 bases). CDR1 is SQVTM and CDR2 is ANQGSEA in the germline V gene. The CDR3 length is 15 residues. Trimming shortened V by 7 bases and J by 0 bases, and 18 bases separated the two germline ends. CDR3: CSARSGVKYQETQYF. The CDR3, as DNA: TGCAGCGCCCGGTCCGGGGTCAAGTACCAAGAGACCCAGTACTTC.

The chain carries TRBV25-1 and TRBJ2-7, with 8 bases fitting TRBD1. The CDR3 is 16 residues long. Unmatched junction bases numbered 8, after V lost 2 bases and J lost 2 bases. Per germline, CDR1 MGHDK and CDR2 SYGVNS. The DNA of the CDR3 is TGTGCCAGCAGTGAAGGCCCCGGGACAGGAGCCTACGAGCAGTACTTC. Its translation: CASSEGPGTGAYEQYF.

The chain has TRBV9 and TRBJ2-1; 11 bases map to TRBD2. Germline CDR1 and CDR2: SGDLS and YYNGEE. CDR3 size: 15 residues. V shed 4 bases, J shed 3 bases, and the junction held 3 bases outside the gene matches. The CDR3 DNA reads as TGTGCCAGCAGCCCTACTAGCGGGAGCTACAATGAGCAGTTCTTC. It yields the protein CASSPTSGSYNEQFF.

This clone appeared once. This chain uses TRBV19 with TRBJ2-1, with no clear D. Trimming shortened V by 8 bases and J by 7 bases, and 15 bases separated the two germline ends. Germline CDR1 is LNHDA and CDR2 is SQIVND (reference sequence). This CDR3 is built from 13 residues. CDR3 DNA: TGTGCCAGTTCCGGATTAGCTAGGAATGAGCAGTTCTTC. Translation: CASSGLARNEQFF.

Here the CDR3 reads CASSLGPGNTEAFF. CDR3 DNA sequence: TGTGCCAGCAGCTTGGGTCCAGGGAACACTGAAGCTTTCTTT. V gene TRBV5-6 combines with J gene TRBJ1-1; the D is unclear. CDR3 size: 14 residues. CDR1 is SGHDT, CDR2 YYEEEE, per germline. The germline V and J ends were trimmed by 0 bases and 1 base, with 7 bases remaining between them. The full variable domain, with the rest looked up from reference TRBV5-6 and TRBJ1-1, is DAGVTQSPTHLIKTRGQQVTLRCSPKSGHDTVSWYQQALGQGPQFIFQYYEEEERQRGNFPDRFSGHQFPNYSSELNVNALLLGDSALYLCASSLGPGNTEAFFGQGTRLTVV.

The CDR3 here is CASSHYLEQFF. The CDR3 DNA reads as TGCGCCAGCAGCCACTACCTTGAGCAGTTCTTC. The rearrangement joins TRBV4-3 to TRBJ2-1; D is ambiguous. CDR1 is LGHNA and CDR2 is YSLEER in the germline V gene. The CDR3 is made up of 11 amino acids. V lost 3 bases, J lost 9 bases, and 6 bases lay in between.

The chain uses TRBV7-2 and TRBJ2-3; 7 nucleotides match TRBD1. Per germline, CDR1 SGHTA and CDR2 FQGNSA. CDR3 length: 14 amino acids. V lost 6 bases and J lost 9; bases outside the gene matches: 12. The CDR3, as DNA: TGTGCCAGCAGTTTGATGACAGGGTCGGCGACGCAGTATTTT. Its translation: CASSLMTGSATQYF.

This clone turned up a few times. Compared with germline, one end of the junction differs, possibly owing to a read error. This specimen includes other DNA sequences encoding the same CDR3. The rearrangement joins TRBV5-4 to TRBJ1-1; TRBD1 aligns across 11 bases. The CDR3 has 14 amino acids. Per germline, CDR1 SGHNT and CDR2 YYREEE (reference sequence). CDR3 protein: CASSLGTGGAEAFF. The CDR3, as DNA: TGCGCCAGCAGCTTAGGGACAGGGGGTGCTGAAGCTTTCTTT.

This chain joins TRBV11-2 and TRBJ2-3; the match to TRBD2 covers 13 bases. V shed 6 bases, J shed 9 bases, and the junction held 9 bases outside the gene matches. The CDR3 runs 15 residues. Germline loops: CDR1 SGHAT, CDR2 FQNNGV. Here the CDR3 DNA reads TGTGCCAGCAGTCAACTAGCGGGAGGGCCTCCGACGCAGTATTTT. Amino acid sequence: CASSQLAGGPPTQYF.

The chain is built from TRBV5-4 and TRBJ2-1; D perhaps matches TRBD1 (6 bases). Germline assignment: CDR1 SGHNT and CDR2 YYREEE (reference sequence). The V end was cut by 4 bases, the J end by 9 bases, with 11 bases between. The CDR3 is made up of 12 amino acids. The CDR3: CASSARGIEQFF. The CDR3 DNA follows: TGTGCCAGCAGCGCAAGGGGGATTGAGCAGTTCTTC.

The CDR3 nucleotides are TGTGCCAGCAGCTTAGCCGAGGGAGTGGGCACGCAGTATTTT. Translation gives CASSLAEGVGTQYF. The chain couples TRBV7-8 to TRBJ2-3; D is perhaps TRBD2 (5 bases). Trimming shortened V by 0 bases and J by 9 bases, and 13 bases separated the two germline ends. CDR3 length: 14 amino acids. Looked up from germline, CDR1 is SGHVS and CDR2 is FQNEAQ.

CDR3 bases: TGCGCCAGCAGCGCAACGGGGGGGCAAGAGACCCAGTACTTC. Amino acids: CASSATGGQETQYF. The chain uses TRBV5-1 and TRBJ2-5, with TRBD2 matching over 8 bases. The CDR3 runs 14 residues. V was clipped by 4 bases and J by 2 bases; unmatched bases: 4. Germline V lookup: CDR1 SGHRS, CDR2 YFSETQ.

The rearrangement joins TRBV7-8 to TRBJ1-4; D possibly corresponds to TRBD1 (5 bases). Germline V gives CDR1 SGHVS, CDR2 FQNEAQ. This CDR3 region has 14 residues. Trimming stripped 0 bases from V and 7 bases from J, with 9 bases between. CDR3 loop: CASSLARVGEKLFF. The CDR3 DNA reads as TGTGCCAGCAGCTTAGCCAGGGTTGGTGAAAAACTGTTTTTT. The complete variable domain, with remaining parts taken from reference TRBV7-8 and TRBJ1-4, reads GAGVSQSPRYKVAKRGQDVALRCDPISGHVSLFWYQQALGQGPEFLTYFQNEAQLDKSGLPSDRFFAERPEGSVSTLKIQRTQQEDSAVYLCASSLARVGEKLFFGSGTQLSVL.

CDR3 amino acids: CASSVWTGGHNEQFF. The CDR3 DNA sequence: TGTGCCAGCAGTGTTTGGACAGGGGGCCACAATGAGCAGTTCTTC. The genes are TRBV2 and TRBJ2-1; 11 bases line up with TRBD1. Germline CDR1 is SNHLY and CDR2 is FYNNEI. The CDR3 is made up of 15 amino acids. V lost 4 bases, J lost 5 bases, and 4 bases stayed unmatched.

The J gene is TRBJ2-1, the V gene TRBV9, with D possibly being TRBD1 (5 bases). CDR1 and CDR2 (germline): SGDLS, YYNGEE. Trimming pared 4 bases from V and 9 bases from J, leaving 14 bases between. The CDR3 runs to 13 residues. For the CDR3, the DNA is TGTGCCAGCAGCCCCCGGACAAGTCGTGAGCAGTTCTTC. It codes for CASSPRTSREQFF. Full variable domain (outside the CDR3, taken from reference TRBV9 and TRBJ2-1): DSGVTQTPKHLITATGQRVTLRCSPRSGDLSVYWYQQSLDQGLQFLIQYYNGEERAKGNILERFSAQQFPDLHSELNLSSLELGDSALYFCASSPRTSREQFFGPGTRLTVL.